This T cell receptor beta chain is drawn from a study of a mutant IDH1 vaccine in newly diagnosed glioma (dated by TCRdb to about 2021). The study in broad terms: Of the 30 or so patients who were treated, about 60% were male and 37.5% were female, and the mean age was approximately 40 years. Prior to enrollment, patients had been given standard therapy consisting of radiotherapy alone, temozolomide alone, or radiochemotherapy with temozolomide, with the combination given to most patients. Longitudinal TCRB deep sequencing was done for 25 to 30 treated patients, wherever samples were available for exploratory analyses. Peripheral blood samples were drawn at six visits, namely V03 (baseline), V05, V07, V10, V12 and V13. Study-level results and caveats: The authors stated that sample limitations prevented analyses of patient blood samples from being reproduced. Immune responses induced by the vaccine were seen in approximately 93% of patients across multiple MHC alleles. Selection of PBMC samples for TCRB deep sequencing was based on availability. Pseudoprogression seemed to be unrelated to changes in the top peripheral T cell clonotypes found by TCRB sequencing.

The time point label, as the study defines it: baseline, week 1 (first vaccination visit). Read against the paper, the sample's treatment or condition label means: pre-vaccination baseline after standard-of-care therapy. The donors had newly diagnosed IDH1-mutant astrocytomas of WHO grade 3 or 4 that showed loss of nuclear ATRX. The samples were drawn from NOA16, a multicentre, single-arm, open-label phase I trial in Germany that tested a mutant IDH1 peptide vaccine in humans for the first time. Blood drawn at visit V03 was used as the baseline sample for immunogenicity testing. The DNeasy Blood and Tissue Kit was used to extract genomic DNA from EDTA blood for TCRB sequencing. With regard to this clone: What antigen it recognizes has not been identified. No much larger clone is present one base from it, and per-base qualities are unavailable.

Trimming costs V 5 bases and J 1 base, and their ends lie 6 bases apart. Looking up the germline V gene (reference sequence) yields CDR1 SEHNR and CDR2 FQNEAQ. The CDR3 has 12 amino acids, counting the end cysteine and phenylalanine. Only CDR3 DNA is held: 36 bases, read in frame from base 1. Libraries were made using the immunoSEQ multiplex PCR assay. The hsTCRB Kit was used according to the manufacturer's protocol to amplify rearranged TCR beta chain sequences. TCRB libraries were sequenced on an Illumina MiSeq. Per the original workflow: The kit vendor's proprietary platform handled demultiplexing, trimming and gene mapping. TCRdb re-hosts the immuneACCESS table, in-frame sequences only. Its copies lack some clones; in the studies checked, an unresolved V gene accounts for under half of them, and the cause for the rest is not known. Clone size and V and J calls were adopted from that table, with D and trimming inferred from the DNA. This sample lists 85,000 to 100,000 clones; roughly 78% were detected once. The ten largest clonotypes hold 6.5% to 9.5% of the sample.

The receptor was isolated from a man aged 40-55 years with glioma. This receptor chain uses TRBV7-9 and TRBJ2-7, with an unclear D gene assignment. Sequencing used PBMCs, obtained from a glioma patient treated with radiotherapy, temozolomide or both. Here is the DNA: TGTGCCAGCAGCCCCCCTTCCTACGAGCAGTACTTC. This yields the protein CASSPPSYEQYF.